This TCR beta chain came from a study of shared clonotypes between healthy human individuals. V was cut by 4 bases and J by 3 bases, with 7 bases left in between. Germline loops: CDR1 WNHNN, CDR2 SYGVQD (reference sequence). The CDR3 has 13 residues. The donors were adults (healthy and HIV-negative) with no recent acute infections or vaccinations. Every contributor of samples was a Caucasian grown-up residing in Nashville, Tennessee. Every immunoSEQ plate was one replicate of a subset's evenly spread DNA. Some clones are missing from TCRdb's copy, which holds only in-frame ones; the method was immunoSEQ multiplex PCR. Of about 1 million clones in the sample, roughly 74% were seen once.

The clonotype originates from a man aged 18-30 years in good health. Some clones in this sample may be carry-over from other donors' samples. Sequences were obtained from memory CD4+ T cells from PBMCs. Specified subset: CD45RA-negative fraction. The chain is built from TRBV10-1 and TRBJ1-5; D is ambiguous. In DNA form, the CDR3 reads TGCGCCAGCAGTGGGGGTAACAATCAGCCCCAGCATTTT. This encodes CASSGGNNQPQHF.